This T cell receptor (beta chain) comes out of a study of cytomegalovirus exposure and HLA in healthy donors. A multiplex PCR was run with 60 Vbeta primers and 13 Jbeta primers. TCRdb's copy holds only in-frame clones and misses some; the assay was immunoSEQ multiplex PCR. Here the sample spans tens of thousands of clones, 74% being singletons. Concerning this clone: Its antigen is unknown.

Study-level points and caveats: CMV serostatus stood as the only immune exposure information on hand. Sequence variants that were highly shared formed a cluster that was likely a sequencing artifact. Certain indistinguishable V segments, among them TRBV6-2 and TRBV6-3, were excluded. Analyzed later, association rates of TCRs varied across HLA loci, with DRB1 most and HLA-C fewest.

V lost 5 bases and J 1 base, leaving 8 bases between the germline ends. This CDR3 has 13 amino acids. CDR1 SGHTA and CDR2 FQGTGA come from the germline V gene. The rearrangement joins TRBV7-3 to TRBJ1-1; the D gene is possibly TRBD1 (6 bases). The source material was PBMCs. The origin of this receptor is a human donor in good health. The CDR3 DNA is TGTGCCAGCAGCCCGACAGGGAACACTGAAGCTTTCTTT. As protein: CASSPTGNTEAFF.